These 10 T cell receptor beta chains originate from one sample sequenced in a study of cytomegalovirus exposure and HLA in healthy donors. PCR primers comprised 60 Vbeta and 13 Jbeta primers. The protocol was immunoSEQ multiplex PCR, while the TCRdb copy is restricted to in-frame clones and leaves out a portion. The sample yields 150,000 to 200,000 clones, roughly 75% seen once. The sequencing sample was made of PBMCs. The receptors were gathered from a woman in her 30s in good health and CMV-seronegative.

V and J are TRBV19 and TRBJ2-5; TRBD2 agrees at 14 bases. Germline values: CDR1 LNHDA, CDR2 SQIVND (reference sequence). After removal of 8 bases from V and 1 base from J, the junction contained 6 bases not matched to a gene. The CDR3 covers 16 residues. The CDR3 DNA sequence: TGTGCCAGTTCCCCCGGACTAGCGGGGGGCCAAGAGACCCAGTACTTC. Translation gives CASSPGLAGGQETQYF.

This chain's CDR3 is CSARGQGQQYF. DNA of the CDR3: TGCAGTGCTCGCGGACAGGGCCAGCAGTACTTC. The chain is built from TRBV20-1 and TRBJ2-7, with 8 bases lining up with TRBD1. CDR3 length: 11 residues. The germline gives CDR1 DFQATT, CDR2 SNEGSKA (reference sequence). Germline trimming cut 5 bases from V and 8 bases from J; bases unmatched to any gene: 5.

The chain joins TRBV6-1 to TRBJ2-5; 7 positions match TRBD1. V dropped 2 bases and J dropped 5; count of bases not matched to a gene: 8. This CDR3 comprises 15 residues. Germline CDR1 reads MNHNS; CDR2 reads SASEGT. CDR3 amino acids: CASSESKGAWETQYF. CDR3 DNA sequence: TGTGCCAGCAGTGAAAGCAAGGGGGCTTGGGAGACCCAGTACTTC.

DNA for the CDR3: TGTGCCAGCAGCTTAGTGCGGACAGGGGTTGGCTACACCTTC. Its translation is CASSLVRTGVGYTF. The J gene is TRBJ1-2, the V gene TRBV7-2; 9 nucleotides line up with TRBD1. V shed 1 base and J 7 bases; nucleotides not matched to a gene: 4. From germline, CDR1 is SGHTA and CDR2 FQGNSA. CDR3 length: 14 residues.

The CDR3 here is CASSVGQGLTYEQYF. The CDR3 coding sequence is TGTGCCAGCAGCGTCGGACAGGGGCTTACCTACGAGCAGTACTTC. This chain links TRBV9 with TRBJ2-7; 9 positions agree with TRBD1. CDR3 size: 15 residues. Germline CDR1 is SGDLS and CDR2 is YYNGEE. V was pared by 2 bases and J by 2 bases, with 5 bases of the junction left unmatched.

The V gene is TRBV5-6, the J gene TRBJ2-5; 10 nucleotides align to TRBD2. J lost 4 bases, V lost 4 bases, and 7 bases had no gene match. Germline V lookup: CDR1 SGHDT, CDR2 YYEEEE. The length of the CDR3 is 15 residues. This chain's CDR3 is CASSSLAGGLETQYF. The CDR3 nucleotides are TGTGCCAGCAGCAGCTTAGCGGGGGGACTAGAGACCCAGTACTTC.

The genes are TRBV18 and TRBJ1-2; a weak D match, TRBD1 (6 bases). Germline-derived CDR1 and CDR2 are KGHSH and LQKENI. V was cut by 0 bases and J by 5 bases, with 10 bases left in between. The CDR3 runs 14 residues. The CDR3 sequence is CASSPPGQPYGYTF. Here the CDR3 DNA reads TGTGCCAGCTCACCACCAGGACAGCCTTATGGCTACACCTTC.

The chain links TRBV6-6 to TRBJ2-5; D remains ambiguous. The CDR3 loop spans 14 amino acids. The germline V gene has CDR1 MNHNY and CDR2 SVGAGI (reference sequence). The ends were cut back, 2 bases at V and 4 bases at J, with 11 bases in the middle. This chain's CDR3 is CASSYQSVGETQYF. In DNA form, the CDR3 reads TGTGCCAGCAGTTACCAGAGCGTGGGAGAGACCCAGTACTTC.

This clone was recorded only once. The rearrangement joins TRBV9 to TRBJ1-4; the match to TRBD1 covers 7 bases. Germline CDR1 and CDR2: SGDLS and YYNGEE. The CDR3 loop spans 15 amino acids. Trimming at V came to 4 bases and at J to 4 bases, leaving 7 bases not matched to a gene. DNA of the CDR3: TGTGCCAGCAGCCCCCGACAGGGACTTAATGAAAAACTGTTTTTT. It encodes CASSPRQGLNEKLFF.

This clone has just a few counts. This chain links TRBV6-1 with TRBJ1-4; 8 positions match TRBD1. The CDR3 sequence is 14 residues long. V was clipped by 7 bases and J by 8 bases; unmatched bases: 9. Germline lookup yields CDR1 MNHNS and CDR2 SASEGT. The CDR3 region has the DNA TGTGCCAGCATTACGGACAGGGAGGACGAAAAACTGTTTTTT. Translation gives CASITDREDEKLFF.